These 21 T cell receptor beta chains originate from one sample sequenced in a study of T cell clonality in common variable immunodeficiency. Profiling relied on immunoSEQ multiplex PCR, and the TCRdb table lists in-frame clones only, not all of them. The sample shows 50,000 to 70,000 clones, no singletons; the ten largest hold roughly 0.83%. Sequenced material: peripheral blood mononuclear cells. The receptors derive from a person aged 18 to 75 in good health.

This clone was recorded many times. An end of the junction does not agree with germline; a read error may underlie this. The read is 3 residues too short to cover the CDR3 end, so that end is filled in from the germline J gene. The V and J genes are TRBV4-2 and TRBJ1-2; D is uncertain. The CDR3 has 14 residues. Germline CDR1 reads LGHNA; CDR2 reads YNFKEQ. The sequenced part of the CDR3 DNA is TGCGCCAGCAGCCAAGATCCGGTTTCCTATGGC. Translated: CASSQDPVSYG. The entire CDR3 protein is CASSQDPVSYGYTF.

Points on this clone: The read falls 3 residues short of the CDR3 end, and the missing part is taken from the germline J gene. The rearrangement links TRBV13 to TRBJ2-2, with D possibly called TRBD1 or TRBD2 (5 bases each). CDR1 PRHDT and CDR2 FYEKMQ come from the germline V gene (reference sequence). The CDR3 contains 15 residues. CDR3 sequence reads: CASNPRGSGANVLFF. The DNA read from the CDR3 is TGTGCCAGCAACCCGAGGGGATCTGGGGCCAACGTG.

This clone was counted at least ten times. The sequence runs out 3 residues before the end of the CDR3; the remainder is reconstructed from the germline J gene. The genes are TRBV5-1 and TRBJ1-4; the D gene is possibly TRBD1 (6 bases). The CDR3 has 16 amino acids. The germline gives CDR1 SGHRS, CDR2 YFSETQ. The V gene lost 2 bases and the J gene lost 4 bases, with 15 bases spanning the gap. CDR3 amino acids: CASSLNPGGRNEKLFF. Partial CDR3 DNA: TGCGCCAGCAGCTTAAATCCGGGGGGCCGTAATGAAAAA.

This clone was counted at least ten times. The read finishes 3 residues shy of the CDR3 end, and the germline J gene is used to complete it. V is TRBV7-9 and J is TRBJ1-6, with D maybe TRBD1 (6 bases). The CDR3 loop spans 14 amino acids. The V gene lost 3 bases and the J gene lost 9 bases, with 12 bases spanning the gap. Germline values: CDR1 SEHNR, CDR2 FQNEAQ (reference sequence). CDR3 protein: CASSFTGSGSPLHF. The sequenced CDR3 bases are TGTGCCAGCAGCTTTACAGGGTCAGGTTCACCC.

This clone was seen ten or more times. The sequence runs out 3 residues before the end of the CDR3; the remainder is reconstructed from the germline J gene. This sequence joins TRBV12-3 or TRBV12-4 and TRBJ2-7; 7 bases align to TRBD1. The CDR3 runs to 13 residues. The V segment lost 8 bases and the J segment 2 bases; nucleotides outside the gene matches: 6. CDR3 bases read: TGTGCCAGCTCGCCGGGACAGACCTACGAG. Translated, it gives CASSPGQTYE. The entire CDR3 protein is CASSPGQTYEQYF.

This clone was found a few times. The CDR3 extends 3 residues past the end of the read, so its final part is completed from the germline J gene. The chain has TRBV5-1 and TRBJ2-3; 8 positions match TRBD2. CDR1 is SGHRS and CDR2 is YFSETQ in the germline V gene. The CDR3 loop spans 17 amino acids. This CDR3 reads CASSLMSGGPSGETQYF. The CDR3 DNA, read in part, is TGCGCCAGCAGCTTGATGTCGGGAGGGCCCTCGGGGGAGACG.

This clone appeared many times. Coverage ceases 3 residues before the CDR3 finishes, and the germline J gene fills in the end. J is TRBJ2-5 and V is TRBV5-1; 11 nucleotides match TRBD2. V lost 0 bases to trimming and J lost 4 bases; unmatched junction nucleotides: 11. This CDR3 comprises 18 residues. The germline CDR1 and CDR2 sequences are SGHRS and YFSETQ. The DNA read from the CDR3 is TGCGCCAGCAGCTTGGTATTAGCGGGAGGGCTAGCGGGAGAGACC. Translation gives CASSLVLAGGLAGET. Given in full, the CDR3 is CASSLVLAGGLAGETQYF.

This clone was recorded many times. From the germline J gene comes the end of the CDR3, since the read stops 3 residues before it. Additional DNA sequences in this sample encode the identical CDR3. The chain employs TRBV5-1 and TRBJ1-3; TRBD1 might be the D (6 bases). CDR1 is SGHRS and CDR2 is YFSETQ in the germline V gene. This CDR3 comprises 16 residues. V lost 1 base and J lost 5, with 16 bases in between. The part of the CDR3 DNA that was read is TGCGCCAGCAGCTTGTCAGCCAGGGGAGGGAGAAACACC. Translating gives CASSLSARGGRNT. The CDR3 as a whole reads CASSLSARGGRNTIYF.

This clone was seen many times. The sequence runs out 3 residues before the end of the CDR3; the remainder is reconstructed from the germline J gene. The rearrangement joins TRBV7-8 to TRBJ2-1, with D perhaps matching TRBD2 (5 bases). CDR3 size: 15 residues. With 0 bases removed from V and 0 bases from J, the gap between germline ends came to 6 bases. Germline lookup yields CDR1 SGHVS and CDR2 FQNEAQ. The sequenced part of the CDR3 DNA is TGTGCCAGCAGCTTAGCAGGACTCTCCTACAATGAG. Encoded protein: CASSLAGLSYNE. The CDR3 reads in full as CASSLAGLSYNEQFF.

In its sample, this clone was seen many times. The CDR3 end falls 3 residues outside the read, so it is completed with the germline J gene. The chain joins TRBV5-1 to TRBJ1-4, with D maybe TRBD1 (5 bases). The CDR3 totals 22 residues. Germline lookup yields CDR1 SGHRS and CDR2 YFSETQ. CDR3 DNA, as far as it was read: TGCGCCAGCAGCTTGGGGGGCGTCCGCAACCCTATGAGCCGCTCTGGGGCCAACGTA. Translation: CASSLGGVRNPMSRSGANV. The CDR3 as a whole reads CASSLGGVRNPMSRSGANVLFF.

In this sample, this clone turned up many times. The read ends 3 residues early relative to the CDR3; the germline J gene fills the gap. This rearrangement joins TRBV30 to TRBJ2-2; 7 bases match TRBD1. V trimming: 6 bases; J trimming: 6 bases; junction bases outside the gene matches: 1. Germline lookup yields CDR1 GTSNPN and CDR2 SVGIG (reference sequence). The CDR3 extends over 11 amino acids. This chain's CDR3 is CACTGAGELFF. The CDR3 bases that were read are TGTGCCTGCACAGGGGCCGGGGAG.

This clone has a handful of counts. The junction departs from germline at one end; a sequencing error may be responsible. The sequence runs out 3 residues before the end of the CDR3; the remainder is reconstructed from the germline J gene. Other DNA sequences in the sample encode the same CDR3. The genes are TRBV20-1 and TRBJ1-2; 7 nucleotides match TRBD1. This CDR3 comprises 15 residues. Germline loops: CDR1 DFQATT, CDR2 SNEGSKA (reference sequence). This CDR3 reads CSALQTGTVNYGYTF. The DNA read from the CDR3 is TGTAGTGCTCTTCAGACAGGGACTGTAAACTATGGC.

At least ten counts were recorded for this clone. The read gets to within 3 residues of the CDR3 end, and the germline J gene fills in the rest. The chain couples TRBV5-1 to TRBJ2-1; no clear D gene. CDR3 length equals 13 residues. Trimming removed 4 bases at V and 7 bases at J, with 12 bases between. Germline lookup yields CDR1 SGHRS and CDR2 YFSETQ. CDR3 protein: CASSPDSRNEQFF. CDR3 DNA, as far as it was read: TGCGCCAGCAGCCCCGATTCCCGGAATGAG. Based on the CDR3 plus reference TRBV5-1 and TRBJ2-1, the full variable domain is KAGVTQTPRYLIKTRGQQVTLSCSPISGHRSVSWYQQTPGQGLQFLFEYFSETQRNKGNFPGRFSGRQFSNSRSEMNVSTLELGDSALYLCASSPDSRNEQFFGPGTRLTVL.

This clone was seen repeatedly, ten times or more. The part of the CDR3 DNA that was read is TGTGCCAGCAGTCCAACTGCCGCCTCCTACAATGAG. It translates to CASSPTAASYNE. The full CDR3 sequence reads CASSPTAASYNEQFF. The chain has TRBV6-4 and TRBJ2-1; D is unresolved. The missing CDR3 end, 3 residues past where the read stops, is filled in from the germline J gene. The germline V gene has CDR1 MRHNA and CDR2 SNTAGT. Trimming took 5 bases from V and 0 from J, leaving 11 bases between them. This CDR3 is built from 15 residues.

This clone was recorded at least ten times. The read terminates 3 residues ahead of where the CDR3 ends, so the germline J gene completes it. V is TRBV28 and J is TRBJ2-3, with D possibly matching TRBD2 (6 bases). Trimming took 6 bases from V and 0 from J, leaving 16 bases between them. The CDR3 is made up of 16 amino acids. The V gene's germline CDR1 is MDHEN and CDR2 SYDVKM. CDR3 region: CASSPPPRGSTDTQYF. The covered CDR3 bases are TGTGCCAGCAGCCCTCCCCCTCGGGGGAGCACAGATACG.

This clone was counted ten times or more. This chain's CDR3 is CSAGTSGYQETQYF. The CDR3 DNA, read in part, is TGCAGTGCTGGGACTAGCGGGTACCAAGAGACC. This rearrangement joins TRBV20-1 to TRBJ2-5; TRBD2 agrees at 12 bases. The read terminates 3 residues ahead of where the CDR3 ends, so the germline J gene completes it. The CDR3 extends over 14 amino acids. Unmatched junction bases numbered 1, after V lost 5 bases and J lost 0 bases. Germline V lookup: CDR1 DFQATT, CDR2 SNEGSKA (reference sequence).

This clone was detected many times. The CDR3 here is CASSLGTGPGYTF. CDR3 DNA (partial): TGTGCCAGCAGCTTGGGGACAGGGCCTGGC. The J gene is TRBJ1-2, the V gene TRBV5-6, with 8 nucleotides matching TRBD1. The read comes to an end 3 residues before the CDR3 does, leaving the germline J gene to fill in the end. From germline, CDR1 is SGHDT and CDR2 YYEEEE. The CDR3 spans 13 residues. With V trimmed by 0 bases and J by 7 bases, 2 bases remained unmatched.

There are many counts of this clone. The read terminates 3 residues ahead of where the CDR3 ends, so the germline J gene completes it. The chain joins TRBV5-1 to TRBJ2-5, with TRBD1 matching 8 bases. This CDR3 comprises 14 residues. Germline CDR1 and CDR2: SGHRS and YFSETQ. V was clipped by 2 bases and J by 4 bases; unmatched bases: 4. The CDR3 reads CASSFQGAGETQYF. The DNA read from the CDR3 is TGCGCCAGCAGCTTCCAGGGGGCGGGAGAGACC.

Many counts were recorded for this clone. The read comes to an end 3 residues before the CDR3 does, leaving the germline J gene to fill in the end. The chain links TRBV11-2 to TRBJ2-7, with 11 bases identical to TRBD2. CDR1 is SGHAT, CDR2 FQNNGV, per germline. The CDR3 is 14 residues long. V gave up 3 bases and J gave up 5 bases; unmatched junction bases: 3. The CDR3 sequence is CASSFSGRADEQYF. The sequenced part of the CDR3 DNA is TGTGCCAGCAGCTTTAGCGGGAGGGCCGACGAG.

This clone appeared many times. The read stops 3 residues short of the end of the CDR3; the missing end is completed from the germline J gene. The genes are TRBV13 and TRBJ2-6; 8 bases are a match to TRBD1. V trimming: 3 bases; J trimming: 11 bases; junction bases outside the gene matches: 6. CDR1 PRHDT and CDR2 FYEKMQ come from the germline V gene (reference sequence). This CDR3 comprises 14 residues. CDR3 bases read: TGTGCCAGCAGCTTGCAGGGGGCGCAGGACGTC. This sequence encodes CASSLQGAQDV. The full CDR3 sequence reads CASSLQGAQDVLTF.

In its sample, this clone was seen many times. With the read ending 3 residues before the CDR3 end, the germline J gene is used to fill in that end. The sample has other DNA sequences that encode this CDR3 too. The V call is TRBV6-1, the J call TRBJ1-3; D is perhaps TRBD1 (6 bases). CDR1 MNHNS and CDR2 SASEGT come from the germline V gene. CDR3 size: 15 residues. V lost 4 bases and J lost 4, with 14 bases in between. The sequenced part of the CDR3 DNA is TGTGCCAGCAGTGCCCAGTCGACAGGAGGAAACACC. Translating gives CASSAQSTGGNT. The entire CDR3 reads CASSAQSTGGNTIYF.